This T cell receptor (beta chain) was documented in a study of cytomegalovirus exposure and HLA in healthy donors (TCRdb year 2017). Regarding the study in general: In an earlier analysis of 587 of the donors, approximately 300 Gb of sequence data and 95 million to 130 million unique TCR beta sequences from roughly 200 million T cells were reported. Because of strong linkage in the cohort, four to six DR-DQ haplotypes were treated as single units for association and clustering. An earlier analysis of some 600 of the donors applied high-throughput TCR beta sequencing to assess whether each TCR beta V gene segment acted as functional or pseudogenic. Every discovery cohort repertoire had been produced on one sequencing platform. Among the approximately 430 genotyped donors, about 85% belonged to the genetic ancestry cluster associated with self-reported Caucasian donors. Besides the first cohort of 500 to 700 subjects, a separate validation cohort made up of some 110 different subjects was used. About 300 gigabases of sequencing data and around 85 million unique TCR sequences made up an early release that covered roughly 670 HLA-typed donors. The study aimed to test whether signatures of past pathogen exposure could be identified by cataloging public T cell receptors. Typing coverage differed by locus: A, B, C, DRB1 and DQB1 were typed in about 620-640 donors, DQA1 in 522, DPA1 in roughly 590, and DPB1 in approximately 450. The study used immunosequencing to profile the T cell repertoires of 666 subjects and linked those repertoires to cytomegalovirus serostatus. A later genetic analysis took genome-wide SNP genotypes for about 60% of the roughly 670 donors and used that subset as a discovery cohort. On average, roughly 240,000 unique TCR beta nucleotide sequences were sequenced per donor among 398 genotyped donors of the cohort, with roughly a sixth of those sequences being non-productive. Alongside the repertoire data, information on donor age, sex, ethnicity and CMV serostatus was compiled. In the later analysis, no new phenotypic data were used to find candidate immune exposures; instead, reliance was placed on TCR beta sequences and their occurrence across donors. Both class I and class II loci were covered by HLA typing, at four-digit resolution. High-throughput TCR immunosequencing, statistical association of individual TCRs with disease status, and machine learning were combined to predict cytomegalovirus infection status. To study patterns of TCR occurrence, a later analysis re-analyzed previously published TCR beta repertoires from 500 to 850 donors and added high-resolution HLA genotyping. Overall results and qualifications from the work: The authors suggested that the approach could potentially be extended to other disease states and immunological phenotypes. Cytomegalovirus status was reported to be diagnosed by the classifier with high specificity and sensitivity in both the original and validation cohorts. Three of the identified cytomegalovirus-associated TCR beta chains were confirmed in vitro to be specific for cytomegalovirus antigens. The only immune exposure information available for the cohort was CMV serostatus. Some IMGT-functional V segments, including TRBV6-2 and TRBV6-3, could not be distinguished by the 87-base-pair reads and were therefore excluded. In an earlier analysis of 587 of the donors, most TCR beta V segments appeared in productive rearrangements about 87% or about 30% of the time, broadly matching IMGT annotations. A cluster of highly shared sequence variants was judged likely to be a technical artifact of the sequencing pipeline. In a later analysis, some 17,000 TCR beta sequences were associated with specific HLA alleles at a false discovery rate of 0.05. Because counts were too low, 15 to 20 rarely observed V segments, including chromosome 9 orphons, were excluded from the earlier analysis of around 640 of the donors. Roughly uniform sequencing depth across donors was assumed in presence/absence analyses, although this assumption may not hold. A further reported finding was that TCR beta sequences accurately predicted the HLA-A and HLA-B alleles for most subjects in the first cohort. Because HLA typing was missing for some donors at each locus, association tests included only the typed subset. Only TCR beta chains were sequenced in this cohort, and the absence of alpha or paired-chain data limited detectable features. Assigning TCR associations to individual alleles was difficult when HLA alleles, especially DR and DQ, strongly co-occurred. A later analysis found that HLA-associated TCR beta chains were more clonally expanded and had lower generation probabilities than equally common non-associated chains. In a later analysis, the rate of TCR association differed among HLA loci, with DRB1 alleles having the most associated TCRs and HLA-C alleles having the fewest. According to a later analysis, parvovirus B19, influenza, CMV and Epstein-Barr virus appeared linked to several top co-occurrence clusters. An association between a missense DCLRE1C variant and V-gene and J-gene trimming of TCR beta chains was found in a later genetic analysis and replicated in an independent cohort. Correlated functional status among segregating V segments might reflect linkage disequilibrium, but an unknown experimental factor could not be ruled out. A later analysis found that most CMV-associated TCR beta chains appeared HLA-restricted, with HLA associations seemingly driven largely by CMV exposure. Most TCR sequences were seen in very few donors, while some public TCRs were found in many individuals. The study listed approximately 150 TCR beta chains as associated with cytomegalovirus. According to a later genetic analysis, donors in an Asian-associated ancestry cluster had fewer N-insertions in productive TCRs than the roughly 660-donor mean.

On this clone: This receptor's antigen is unknown. Base qualities are not recorded, but no much larger clone differs from it by a single base.

In total, roughly 710 healthy bone marrow donors made up the cohort. At the time of sampling, all cohort members were nominally healthy, though unrecorded immune exposures were likely present. The donor was CMV seropositive and belonged to the group of around 300 seropositive cohort members. Every donor gave a peripheral blood sample, and the peripheral blood mononuclear cells from that sample were used for TCR beta sequencing. Genomic DNA extraction from the blood cell samples was performed with the Qiagen DNeasy Blood Extraction Kit. From the cysteine through the phenylalanine, the CDR3 covers 16 amino acids. Only the CDR3 portion is preserved as DNA: 48 bases, with reading frame beginning at the first base. The CDR1 and CDR2 encoded by the germline V gene are SGDLS and YYNGEE. The junction shows trimming of 6 bases on V and 4 bases on J, and the gene matches do not reach 12 bases of it. The library was obtained by the immunoSEQ multiplex PCR assay. For the multiplex PCR, a mixture combining 60 forward primers for TCR Vbeta segments and 13 reverse primers for TCR Jbeta segments was used. A multiplex PCR assay on genomic DNA amplified the CDR3 region of rearranged TCR beta genes. The amplified TCR beta libraries were sequenced on the Illumina HiSeq System as 87-base-pair reads. The original methods were these. In a later analysis, 80 million or so unique TCR beta chains were counted across the approximately 640 repertoires, and about 9.9 million of these chains were shared by at least two donors. To remove PCR and sequencing errors, raw reads were error-corrected and collapsed into unique sequences using a nearest-neighbor algorithm that merged closely related sequences. CDR3 sequences were aligned to IMGT reference sequences to assign V, D and J gene segments. For a sequence to be retained, at least a six-nucleotide match to both a V gene segment and a J gene segment was required. A rearrangement was called productive if the CDR3 had no stop codons and remained in frame with V and J, and every other rearrangement was called non-productive. Following IMGT convention, CDR3 was defined as the stretch from the second conserved V-encoded cysteine up to the conserved J-encoded phenylalanine. The earlier analysis of 587 of the donors excluded sequences that lacked an unambiguous match to a single V gene segment. An earlier analysis of almost 600 of the donors classified V segments as functional when productive rearrangements were above 56.7% and as segregating when the standard deviation between donors was above 5%. A statistical classification framework was built for diagnosing cytomegalovirus status from the catalog of TCR beta chain sequences. In a later analysis, V and J genes were assigned by comparing TCR nucleotide sequences against IMGT/GENE-DB human TR gene sequences. Using the TCRdist pipeline, a later analysis assigned CDR3 sequences along with most-parsimonious VDJ recombination scenarios. In a later analysis, each TCR beta chain was defined by its CDR3 amino acid sequence together with its V-gene family, and reads without a unique V-gene family were excluded. A later analysis removed 500 to 650 highly shared, low-generation-probability nucleotide sequences to deal with suspected cross-contamination and a sequencing artifact. A later analysis calculated a clonal expansion index for each public chain from normalized within-repertoire ranks of inferred template counts. In a later analysis, generation probabilities were computed using a VDJ recombination model fitted to out-of-frame rearrangements, and the results were checked against IGoR. A later analysis scored TCR-TCR, TCR-HLA and TCR-CMV co-occurrence with hypergeometric tests, applying a repertoire-size bias correction to TCR pairs. In a later analysis, false discovery rates were estimated by permuting HLA or CMV assignments 20 times. In a later analysis, co-occurring TCRs were grouped using DBSCAN, with TCRdist sequence similarity added in when clustering inside HLA-allele-positive subsets. For co-occurrence clustering, repertoires with fewer than 30,000 or more than 120,000 public chains were excluded, along with 4 to 6 repertoires with anomalous nucleotide sharing. TCRdb took over this immuneACCESS table, retaining in-frame rearrangements with V and J assigned. Such tables are incomplete; in checked studies, under half of the missing clones stem from an unresolved V gene, and the remainder is unexplained. That table is the source of V, J and clone size, and D and trimming were worked out from the DNA. Here the sample has around 140,000 clones; more than 60% occur a single time. Of the sample, around an eighth is held by the ten largest clones.

The sequencing input was PBMCs. In this chain, TRBV9 is recombined with TRBJ2-2; 7 bases in between match TRBD2. The clonotype was recovered from a man between 35 and 55 years old in good health and CMV-seropositive. The CDR3 has the sequence CASTKVGGSGTGELFF. The nucleotides are TGTGCCAGCACCAAAGTGGGGGGGAGCGGCACCGGGGAGCTGTTTTTT.